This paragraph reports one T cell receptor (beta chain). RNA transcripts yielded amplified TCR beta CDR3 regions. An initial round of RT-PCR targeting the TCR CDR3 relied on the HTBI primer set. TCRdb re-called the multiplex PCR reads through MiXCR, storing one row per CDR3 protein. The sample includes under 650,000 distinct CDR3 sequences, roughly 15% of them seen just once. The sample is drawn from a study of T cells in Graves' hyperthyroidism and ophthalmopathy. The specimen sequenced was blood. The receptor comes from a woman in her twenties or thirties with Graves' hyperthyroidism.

The chain's CDR3 is CASSYRTGSYEQFF. In nucleotides, the CDR3 is TGTGCCAGCAGCTACCGGACAGGGTCCTATGAGCAGTTCTTC. The chain links TRBV7-2 to TRBJ2-1; 8 nucleotides agree with TRBD1. Trimming removed 4 bases from V and 8 bases from J; junction bases left unmatched: 7. There are 14 residues in the CDR3. CDR1 SGHTA and CDR2 FQGNSA come from the germline V gene. Full variable domain (missing parts from reference TRBV7-2 and TRBJ2-1): GAGVSQSPSNKVTEKGKDVELRCDPISGHTALYWYRQSLGQGLEFLIYFQGNSAPDKSGLPSDRFSAERTGGSVSTLTIQRTQQEDSAVYLCASSYRTGSYEQFFGPGTRLTVL.